These 23 T cell receptor beta chains originate from one sample sequenced in a study of blood T cell repertoires in COVID-19. Sequencing was performed with immunoSEQ multiplex PCR; in TCRdb, only in-frame clones are kept and a portion is missing. The repertoire holds about 59,000 clones, with about 93% as singletons. Input material: peripheral blood. The receptors originated from a man aged 80 or over with acute or convalescent COVID-19.

This chain uses TRBV2 with TRBJ1-2, with D tentatively TRBD1 (6 bases). Between the trimmed V and J ends, which lost 5 bases and 4 bases, there was a span of 11 bases. In germline, CDR1 is SNHLY, CDR2 FYNNEI. The CDR3 has 13 amino acids. CDR3 loop: CASSTGSRYGYTF. CDR3 in DNA: TGTGCCAGCAGTACAGGGTCCCGCTATGGCTACACCTTC. Supplemented by reference TRBV2 and TRBJ1-2, the full variable domain reads EPEVTQTPSHQVTQMGQEVILRCVPISNHLYFYWYRQILGQKVEFLVSFYNNEISEKSEIFDDQFSVERPDGSNFTLKIRSTKLEDSAMYFCASSTGSRYGYTFGSGTRLTVV.

The chain couples TRBV5-8 to TRBJ1-1; the D gene is possibly TRBD1 (6 bases). The germline V gene has CDR1 SGHTS and CDR2 YDEGEE. V was trimmed by 4 bases and J by 5 bases, leaving 24 bases between them. The CDR3 runs 17 residues. CDR3 sequence: CASSLGGGRRSKTEAFF. The CDR3 DNA sequence: TGTGCCAGCAGCCTGGGGGGGGGCCGCCGTTCTAAAACTGAAGCTTTCTTT.

CDR3 loop: CASSLAGSRTDTQYF. CDR3 nucleotide sequence: TGTGCCAGCAGCTTAGCGGGCTCTCGCACAGATACGCAGTATTTT. V and J are TRBV7-9 and TRBJ2-3; D unclear. The CDR3 is 15 residues long. Germline CDR1 is SEHNR and CDR2 is FQNEAQ (reference sequence). V lost 0 bases to trimming and J lost 1 base, with 8 bases between them.

The V and J genes are TRBV5-1 and TRBJ1-2; TRBD1 might be the D (5 bases). The CDR3 length is 16 residues. The germline V and J ends were trimmed by 0 bases and 5 bases, with 17 bases remaining between them. Per germline, CDR1 SGHRS and CDR2 YFSETQ. The CDR3 protein is CASSLGRGGGAYGYTF. Here the CDR3 DNA reads TGCGCCAGCAGCTTGGGGCGTGGGGGAGGCGCGTATGGCTACACCTTC. Full variable domain (remainder filled in from reference TRBV5-1 and TRBJ1-2): KAGVTQTPRYLIKTRGQQVTLSCSPISGHRSVSWYQQTPGQGLQFLFEYFSETQRNKGNFPGRFSGRQFSNSRSEMNVSTLELGDSALYLCASSLGRGGGAYGYTFGSGTRLTVV.

J is TRBJ1-1 and V is TRBV5-1; TRBD1 matches 10 bases. This CDR3 is 14 amino acids long. V gave up 3 bases and J gave up 3 bases; unmatched junction bases: 2. In germline, CDR1 is SGHRS, CDR2 YFSETQ. Here the CDR3 reads CASSSGQGDTEAFF. CDR3 nucleotides: TGCGCCAGCAGCTCAGGACAGGGGGACACTGAAGCTTTCTTT.

The chain links TRBV23-1 to TRBJ1-5, with D perhaps matching TRBD1 (5 bases). TRBV23-1 qualifies as an ORF whose function is uncertain. This CDR3 is 17 amino acids long. The V gene lost 7 bases and the J gene lost 0 bases, with 19 bases spanning the gap. In DNA, the CDR3 is TGCGCCAGCACCCACGGAGGGGAAGGGTATAGCAATCAGCCCCAGCATTTT. This encodes CASTHGGEGYSNQPQHF.

This chain links TRBV6-5 with TRBJ1-5; D might be TRBD1 (5 bases). The CDR3 is 15 residues long. Germline loops: CDR1 MNHEY, CDR2 SVGAGI. V shed 6 bases and J shed 2 bases, with 14 bases lying between them. The CDR3 region is CASSVTGEGNQPQHF. The CDR3 DNA is TGTGCCAGCAGCGTGACGGGGGAGGGCAATCAGCCCCAGCATTTT.

The rearrangement uses TRBV10-3 and TRBJ2-5; 12 nucleotides line up with TRBD2. This CDR3 region has 16 residues. Per germline, CDR1 ENHRY and CDR2 SYGVKD. The V gene end was trimmed by 2 bases and the J gene end by 2 bases; junction bases not matched to a gene: 3. Here the CDR3 DNA reads TGTGCCATCAGTGAGACTAGCGGGGGGTGGCAAGAGACCCAGTACTTC. Protein: CAISETSGGWQETQYF.

The CDR3 region is CASSQTPGTSGGFEQFF. CDR3 in DNA: TGTGCCAGCAGTCAAACCCCCGGGACTAGCGGGGGGTTTGAGCAGTTCTTC. This sequence joins TRBV28 and TRBJ2-1, with TRBD2 matching 15 bases. The CDR3 is made up of 17 amino acids. CDR1 is MDHEN and CDR2 is SYDVKM in the germline V gene. V was pared by 5 bases and J by 9 bases, with 11 bases of the junction left unmatched.

This clone was found once. The chain recombines TRBV15 with TRBJ2-7; 9 nucleotides match TRBD2. CDR1 is LNHNV, CDR2 YYDKDF, per germline (reference sequence). With 1 base clipped from V and 1 base from J, the junction kept 2 bases outside the gene matches. The CDR3 has 15 residues. The CDR3, as DNA: TGTGCCACCAGCAGAGGGCGGGGGGGATCCTACGAGCAGTACTTC. Protein: CATSRGRGGSYEQYF.

V and J are TRBV5-1 and TRBJ1-4; 9 bases line up with TRBD1. CDR3 length: 15 amino acids. From germline, CDR1 is SGHRS and CDR2 YFSETQ. With V trimmed by 4 bases and J by 7 bases, 8 bases remained unmatched. CDR3 in DNA: TGCGCCAGCAGCACAGGACAGGGGAGAGGTGAAAAACTGTTTTTT. Amino acids: CASSTGQGRGEKLFF. Full variable domain (outside the CDR3, taken from reference TRBV5-1 and TRBJ1-4): KAGVTQTPRYLIKTRGQQVTLSCSPISGHRSVSWYQQTPGQGLQFLFEYFSETQRNKGNFPGRFSGRQFSNSRSEMNVSTLELGDSALYLCASSTGQGRGEKLFFGSGTQLSVL.

The chain recombines TRBV4-2 with TRBJ2-3; TRBD2 matches 7 bases. CDR1 and CDR2 (germline): LGHNA, YNFKEQ. The CDR3 contains 15 residues. Trimming removed 1 base from V and 4 bases from J; junction bases left unmatched: 5. CDR3 amino acids: CASSQGRAGADTQYF. The CDR3 DNA follows: TGTGCCAGCAGCCAAGGGCGGGCGGGGGCAGATACGCAGTATTTT.

The rearrangement links TRBV7-3 to TRBJ2-7, with D perhaps matching TRBD1 (5 bases). The length of the CDR3 is 13 residues. The germline gives CDR1 SGHTA, CDR2 FQGTGA. Trimming left V 5 bases short and J 5 bases short, with 13 bases between. CDR3 in DNA: TGTGCCAGCAGCCAGGGTGATGGGAACGAGCAGTACTTC. Encoded protein: CASSQGDGNEQYF.

The chain employs TRBV5-5 and TRBJ1-2, with 8 bases matching TRBD1. The CDR3 has 14 amino acids. With V trimmed by 10 bases and J by 1 base, 9 bases remained unmatched. Germline loops: CDR1 SGHKS, CDR2 YYEKEE (reference sequence). For the CDR3, the DNA is TGTGCCTCTCAGGGGGCAGCGAATAACTATGGCTACACCTTC. This encodes CASQGAANNYGYTF.

This chain links TRBV30 with TRBJ2-6; D unclear. The length of the CDR3 is 14 residues. The V gene lost 2 bases and the J gene lost 1 base, with 6 bases spanning the gap. CDR1 and CDR2 (germline): GTSNPN, SVGIG (reference sequence). The CDR3: CAWSLYSGANVLTF. CDR3 bases: TGTGCCTGGAGTCTGTATTCTGGGGCCAACGTCCTGACTTTC.

The chain links TRBV7-9 to TRBJ1-1, with D perhaps TRBD1 (6 bases). CDR1 SEHNR and CDR2 FQNEAQ come from the germline V gene (reference sequence). V lost 4 bases and J lost 0, with 18 bases in between. CDR3 size: 17 residues. This CDR3 is CASSYGAGGSMNTEAFF. CDR3 in DNA: TGTGCCAGCAGCTATGGGGCGGGGGGCAGCATGAACACTGAAGCTTTCTTT.

The chain has TRBV18 and TRBJ1-5; TRBD1 might be the D (5 bases). Trimming removed 3 bases from V and 3 bases from J, with 9 bases in between. The CDR3 length is 14 residues. Germline V lookup: CDR1 KGHSH, CDR2 LQKENI. The CDR3 here is CASSPQGPNQPQHF. The DNA of the CDR3 is TGTGCCAGCTCACCGCAGGGCCCCAATCAGCCCCAGCATTTT.

This chain connects TRBV30 to TRBJ1-1; D is undetermined. Per the germline V gene, CDR1 is GTSNPN and CDR2 is SVGIG (reference sequence). V lost 3 bases and J 5 bases, leaving 10 bases between the germline ends. The CDR3 has 12 residues. Here the CDR3 reads CAWSVLETEAFF. The CDR3 DNA reads as TGTGCCTGGAGCGTCCTTGAGACTGAAGCTTTCTTT.

The V and J genes are TRBV24-1 and TRBJ2-5; D ambiguous. V lost 1 base and J 1 base, leaving 9 bases between the germline ends. Germline-derived CDR1 and CDR2 are KGHDR and SFDVKD. The CDR3 runs 15 residues. CDR3 nucleotide sequence: TGTGCCACCAGTGATTTCGTCGCAGGCCAAGAGACCCAGTACTTC. This translates into CATSDFVAGQETQYF.

The V and J genes are TRBV12-3 or TRBV12-4 and TRBJ2-7; 8 bases align to TRBD1. This CDR3 has 13 residues. V shed 5 bases, J shed 3 bases, and the junction held 3 bases outside the gene matches. CDR3 nucleotides: TGTGCCAGCAGTCGGGACAGGATCTACGAGCAGTACTTC. This sequence encodes CASSRDRIYEQYF.

The chain couples TRBV30 to TRBJ1-4, with TRBD1 identical over 7 bases. CDR1 is GTSNPN and CDR2 is SVGIG in the germline V gene (reference sequence). V shed 1 base, J shed 7 bases, and the junction held 9 bases outside the gene matches. CDR3 length: 15 residues. Here the CDR3 DNA reads TGTGCCTGGAGTGGGCAACTGTCAGGGGGTGAAAAACTGTTTTTT. This sequence encodes CAWSGQLSGGEKLFF.

The CDR3 region is CASNSRDRGHQPQHF. DNA for the CDR3: TGTGCCAGCAATTCCCGGGACAGGGGGCATCAGCCCCAGCATTTT. This rearrangement joins TRBV6-5 to TRBJ1-5, with TRBD1 matching 12 bases. After removal of 7 bases from V and 5 bases from J, the junction contained 6 bases not matched to a gene. This CDR3 is built from 15 residues. Per germline, CDR1 MNHEY and CDR2 SVGAGI.

The genes are TRBV29-1 and TRBJ2-1; 7 nucleotides align to TRBD1. Germline V lookup: CDR1 SQVTM, CDR2 ANQGSEA. V lost 3 bases to trimming and J lost 6 bases; unmatched junction nucleotides: 2. The CDR3 is 12 residues long. CDR3 DNA: TGCAGCGTTGAGCAGGGGGTCAATGAGCAGTTCTTC. Translating it yields CSVEQGVNEQFF.